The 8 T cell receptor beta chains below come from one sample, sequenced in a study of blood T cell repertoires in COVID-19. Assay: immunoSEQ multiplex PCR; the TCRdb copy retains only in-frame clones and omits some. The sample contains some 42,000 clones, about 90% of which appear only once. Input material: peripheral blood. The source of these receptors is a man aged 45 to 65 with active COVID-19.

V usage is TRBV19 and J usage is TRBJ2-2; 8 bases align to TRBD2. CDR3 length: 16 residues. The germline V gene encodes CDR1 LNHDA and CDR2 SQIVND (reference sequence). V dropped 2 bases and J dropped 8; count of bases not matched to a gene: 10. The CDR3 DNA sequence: TGTGCCAGTAGTATAAATTTAGGGACTAGGACGGGGGAGCTGTTTTTT. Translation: CASSINLGTRTGELFF. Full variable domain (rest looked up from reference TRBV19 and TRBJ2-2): DGGITQSPKYLFRKEGQNVTLSCEQNLNHDAMYWYRQDPGQGLRLIYYSQIVNDFQKGDIAEGYSVSREKKESFPLTVTSAQKNPTAFYLCASSINLGTRTGELFFGEGSRLTVL.

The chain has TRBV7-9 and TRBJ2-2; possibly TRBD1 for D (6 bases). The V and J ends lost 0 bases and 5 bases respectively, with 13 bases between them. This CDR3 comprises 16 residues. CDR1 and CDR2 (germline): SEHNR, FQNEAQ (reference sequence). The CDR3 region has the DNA TGTGCCAGCAGCTTAGCGCGTTGGGGGCTAACCGGGGAGCTGTTTTTT. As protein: CASSLARWGLTGELFF.

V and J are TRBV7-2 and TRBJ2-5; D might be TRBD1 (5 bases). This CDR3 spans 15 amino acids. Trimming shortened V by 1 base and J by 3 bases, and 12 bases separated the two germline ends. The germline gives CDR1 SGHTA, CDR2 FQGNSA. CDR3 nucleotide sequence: TGTGCCAGCAGCTTAGTTTCCAGGGTTGAAGAGACCCAGTACTTC. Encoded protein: CASSLVSRVEETQYF.

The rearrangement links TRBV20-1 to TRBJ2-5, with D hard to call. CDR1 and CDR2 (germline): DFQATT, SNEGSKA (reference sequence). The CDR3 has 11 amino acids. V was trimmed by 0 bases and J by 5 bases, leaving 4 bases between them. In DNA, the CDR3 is TGCAGTGCTAGAGATCGTGAGACCCAGTACTTC. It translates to CSARDRETQYF.

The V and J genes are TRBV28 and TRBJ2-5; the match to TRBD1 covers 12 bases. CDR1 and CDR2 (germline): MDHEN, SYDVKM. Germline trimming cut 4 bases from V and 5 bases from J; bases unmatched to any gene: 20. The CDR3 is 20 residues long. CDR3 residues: CASSSAGTGGVHFQRETQYF. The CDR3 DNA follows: TGTGCCAGCAGTTCCGCCGGGACAGGGGGCGTCCATTTCCAACGGGAGACCCAGTACTTC.

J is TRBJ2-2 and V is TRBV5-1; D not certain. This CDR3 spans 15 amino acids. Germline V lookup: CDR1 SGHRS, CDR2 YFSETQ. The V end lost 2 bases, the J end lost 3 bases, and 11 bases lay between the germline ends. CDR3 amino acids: CASSLEPGYTGELFF. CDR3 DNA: TGCGCCAGCAGCTTAGAGCCAGGTTACACCGGGGAGCTGTTTTTT. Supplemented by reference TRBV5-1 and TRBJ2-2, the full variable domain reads KAGVTQTPRYLIKTRGQQVTLSCSPISGHRSVSWYQQTPGQGLQFLFEYFSETQRNKGNFPGRFSGRQFSNSRSEMNVSTLELGDSALYLCASSLEPGYTGELFFGEGSRLTVL.

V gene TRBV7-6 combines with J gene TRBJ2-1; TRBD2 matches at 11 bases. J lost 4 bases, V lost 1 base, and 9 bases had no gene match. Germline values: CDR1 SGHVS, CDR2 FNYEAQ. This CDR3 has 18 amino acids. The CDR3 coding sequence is TGTGCCAGCAGCTTAGGGGTGGGGCTAGCGGGAGGTTACAATGAGCAGTTCTTC. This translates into CASSLGVGLAGGYNEQFF.

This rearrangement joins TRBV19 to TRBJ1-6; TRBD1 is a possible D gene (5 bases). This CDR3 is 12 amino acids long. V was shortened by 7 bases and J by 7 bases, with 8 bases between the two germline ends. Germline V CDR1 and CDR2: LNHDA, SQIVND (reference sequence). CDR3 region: CASTAGNSPLHF. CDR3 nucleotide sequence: TGTGCCAGTACCGCAGGGAATTCACCCCTCCACTTT.